This T cell receptor beta chain emerged from a study of blood T cell repertoires in COVID-19 (dated by TCRdb to the early 2020s). Background for the entire study: The collaborator samples originated in the United States, Italy and Spain and spanned the acute and convalescent phases of COVID-19. The material from the prospective study consisted of cDNA or gDNA derived from T cells, B-cell-depleted T cells, or PBMCs. The dataset comprised deeply sampled blood TCRbeta repertoires from subjects exposed to, actively infected with, or recovered from COVID-19. The sample metadata nearly always contained a de-identified subject ID, COVID-19 status, age in years and sex. The samples were drawn from the first 160 participants of the ongoing ImmuneRACE study and from some 1,300 subjects provided by 6 global collaborators. HLA class I and class II types, where available, came from metadata supplied by the sample provider rather than from assay-based typing. The repertoires were released in a freely available public database meant as a resource for research on the immune response to SARS-CoV-2. Summary of the overall study and its limitations: The amount of clinical and demographic metadata varied by source and participant and was provided uncurated.

Worth noting for this clone: No antigen is known for it. Base qualities were left out, and no much larger clone turns up one base away.

The germline V gene (reference sequence) gives CDR1 as MNHEY and CDR2 as SMNVEV. The CDR3 measures 15 amino acids from cysteine to phenylalanine. The read is trimmed to its CDR3 DNA, 45 bases read in frame from base 1. At the junction V is shortened by 7 bases and J by 0 bases, with 15 bases in between. The collaborating institutions used their own protocols to collect whole blood in K2EDTA tubes. Collaborator samples were shipped for TCRbeta analysis as frozen whole blood, isolated PBMCs, or DNA extracted from either sample type. TCRbeta CDR3 regions were amplified from genomic DNA using the immunoSEQ Assay, a bias-controlled multiplex PCR. Processing in the source paper ran as follows. Within the assay, amplification of reference gene primers was used to estimate how many nucleated cells each sample contained. To quantify the absolute abundance of each unique TCRbeta CDR3 rearrangement, sequence reads were collapsed and filtered. For each sample, productive Simpson clonality was calculated by taking the square root of Simpson's diversity index across productive rearrangements. As stored in TCRdb, this immuneACCESS dataset retains in-frame rearrangements with V and J assigned. A fraction of the clones does not appear; measured against another copy, unresolved V genes explain less than half of the discrepancy, and the remainder lacks a known reason. D and trimming were read from the DNA, whereas the V and J calls and clone size are those reported in that table. Counted in this sample were more than 95,000 clones; about 80% of them appeared once. The biggest ten clones account for over 6% of the sample.

The sample was peripheral blood. The chain joins TRBV27 to TRBJ1-1, with a tentative D gene TRBD1 over 6 matching bases. This receptor was taken from a man between 65 and 85 years old with active or convalescent COVID-19. The CDR3: CASTRGQVMNTEAFF. The DNA sequence is as follows: TGTGCCAGCACCAGGGGACAAGTCATGAACACTGAAGCTTTCTTT.